The 17 T cell receptor beta chains in this list originate from one sample, sequenced in a study of early T cells in non-severe SARS-CoV-2 infection. TCRdb analysed the 5' RACE reads with MiXCR anew, one entry per CDR3 protein. Of roughly 76,000 distinct CDR3 sequences in the sample, 12% were seen once. The sequencing sample was made of whole blood. The origin of the receptors is an adult who was a healthcare worker with PCR-confirmed SARS-CoV-2 infection or an uninfected control (not recorded which).

The table lists this clonotype with many counts. In DNA form, the CDR3 reads TGTGCCAGCAGCTCCGGTAGCCAAGAGACCCAGTACTTC. As protein: CASSSGSQETQYF. The chain recombines TRBV7-9 with TRBJ2-5; D gene uncertain. Trimming removed 4 bases from V and 1 base from J, with 7 bases in between. Germline V lookup: CDR1 SEHNR, CDR2 FQNEAQ (reference sequence). The length of the CDR3 is 13 residues.

This clonotype showed up many times. V is TRBV5-1 and J is TRBJ2-7; 11 positions agree with TRBD1. The CDR3 sequence is 15 residues long. Germline V gene sequence: CDR1 SGHRS, CDR2 YFSETQ. The V gene end was trimmed by 0 bases and the J gene end by 3 bases; junction bases not matched to a gene: 2. CDR3 DNA sequence: TGCGCCAGCAGCTTGGGGACAGGGGGCATCTACGAGCAGTACTTC. Translated: CASSLGTGGIYEQYF.

This clonotype came up many times. The chain couples TRBV6-4 to TRBJ2-3, with TRBD2 matching over 13 bases. With 6 bases clipped from V and 6 bases from J, the junction kept 6 bases outside the gene matches. Looked up from germline, CDR1 is MRHNA and CDR2 is SNTAGT. This CDR3 region has 15 residues. The CDR3 DNA follows: TGTGCCAGCAGCCGACTAGCGGGAGGCCCCGATACGCAGTATTTT. Translated: CASSRLAGGPDTQYF.

CDR3 sequence reads: CSVTGSSDTEAFF. In DNA, the CDR3 is TGCAGCGTGACAGGGAGCTCTGACACTGAAGCTTTCTTT. The V and J genes are TRBV29-1 and TRBJ1-1; 7 bases map to TRBD1. The germline V gene encodes CDR1 SQVTM and CDR2 ANQGSEA. The CDR3 length is 13 residues. Trimming at V came to 6 bases and at J to 3 bases, leaving 7 bases not matched to a gene.

This clonotype was found once. V gene TRBV5-4 combines with J gene TRBJ1-6, with D tentatively TRBD1 (5 bases). Trimming shortened V by 4 bases and J by 8 bases, and 13 bases separated the two germline ends. In germline, CDR1 is SGHNT, CDR2 YYREEE (reference sequence). This CDR3 region has 14 residues. The CDR3 loop reads CASSPPGLYSPLHF. The CDR3 region has the DNA TGTGCCAGCAGCCCACCGGGACTATATTCACCCCTCCACTTT.

As regards this clonotype: This may come from a read error, since a much larger clone is one base off. The chain uses TRBV18 and TRBJ1-2; TRBD1 matches 11 bases. V trimming: 8 bases; J trimming: 1 base; junction bases outside the gene matches: 9. The V gene's germline CDR1 is KGHSH and CDR2 LQKENI. The length of the CDR3 is 16 residues. Written as DNA, the CDR3 is TGTGCCAGCCCCCGAGGGACAGGGGGAGATAACTATGGCTACACCTTC. Its protein is CASPRGTGGDNYGYTF.

The chain employs TRBV19 and TRBJ2-3; D gene ambiguous. The germline V gene has CDR1 LNHDA and CDR2 SQIVND (reference sequence). The V gene lost 0 bases and the J gene lost 3 bases, with 7 bases spanning the gap. This CDR3 comprises 14 residues. DNA of the CDR3: TGTGCCAGTAGTATAGATGCTACTACAGATACGCAGTATTTT. Translation gives CASSIDATTDTQYF.

This clonotype was recorded many times. The chain combines TRBV18 with TRBJ2-6; TRBD1 aligns across 7 bases. Losses at the gene ends were 3 bases for V and 0 bases for J; bases not matched to a gene: 2. Germline V lookup: CDR1 KGHSH, CDR2 LQKENI. The CDR3 has 16 residues. The CDR3 loop is CASSPTGYSGANVLTF. Written as DNA, the CDR3 is TGTGCCAGCTCACCGACAGGGTACTCTGGGGCCAACGTCCTGACTTTC.

This clonotype was counted at least ten times. The J gene is TRBJ1-6, the V gene TRBV20-1; no firm D call. Between the trimmed V and J ends, which lost 5 bases and 6 bases, there was a span of 20 bases. The germline gives CDR1 DFQATT, CDR2 SNEGSKA (reference sequence). This CDR3 has 16 amino acids. Here the CDR3 DNA reads TGCAGTGCTCGAGGAGCGATCAGCGGACGTAATTCACCCCTCCACTTT. Protein sequence: CSARGAISGRNSPLHF.

This chain connects TRBV10-3 to TRBJ2-3; D is perhaps TRBD2 (6 bases). The CDR3 is 16 residues long. Germline CDR1 reads ENHRY; CDR2 reads SYGVKD. V was pared by 3 bases and J by 5 bases, with 18 bases between. The CDR3 sequence: CAISDPRDSQGDTQYF. The CDR3 coding sequence is TGTGCCATCAGTGACCCCCGGGACTCCCAAGGAGATACGCAGTATTTT.

The CDR3 sequence: CSVTPGNEQFF. The CDR3 region has the DNA TGCAGCGTCACCCCAGGGAATGAGCAGTTCTTC. The V and J genes are TRBV29-1 and TRBJ2-1, with D perhaps TRBD1 (5 bases). With 6 bases removed from V and 7 bases from J, the gap between germline ends came to 10 bases. CDR3 length: 11 residues. Germline CDR1 SQVTM, CDR2 ANQGSEA.

The chain uses TRBV2 and TRBJ1-6; no firm D call. Germline V gene sequence: CDR1 SNHLY, CDR2 FYNNEI. The V end lost 8 bases, the J end lost 0 bases, and 8 bases lay between the germline ends. This CDR3 is built from 14 residues. The CDR3 region has the DNA TGTGCCAGCGGGTCGAGCTCCTATAATTCACCCCTCCACTTT. This gives the protein CASGSSSYNSPLHF. Supplemented by reference TRBV2 and TRBJ1-6, the full variable domain reads EPEVTQTPSHQVTQMGQEVILRCVPISNHLYFYWYRQILGQKVEFLVSFYNNEISEKSEIFDDQFSVERPDGSNFTLKIRSTKLEDSAMYFCASGSSSYNSPLHFGNGTRLTVT.

The rearrangement links TRBV7-9 to TRBJ1-2; weak D call: TRBD1 (5 bases). CDR3 size: 13 residues. V was trimmed by 3 bases and J by 2 bases, leaving 7 bases between them. Germline CDR1 is SEHNR and CDR2 is FQNEAQ (reference sequence). The DNA of the CDR3 is TGTGCCAGCAGCTTGGGGCCGAACTATGGCTACACCTTC. This encodes CASSLGPNYGYTF.

This clonotype appeared many times. The chain uses TRBV24-1 and TRBJ2-4; D ambiguous. The CDR3 is made up of 16 amino acids. V lost 10 bases and J 0 bases, leaving 18 bases between the germline ends. CDR1 is KGHDR and CDR2 is SFDVKD in the germline V gene. The CDR3 bases are TGTGCCACAATAACGAAGGGAATACTAGCCAAAAACATTCAGTACTTC. Its protein product is CATITKGILAKNIQYF.

There are many counts of this clonotype. The rearrangement uses TRBV4-1 and TRBJ2-7; possibly TRBD2 for D (7 bases). Trimming cost V 1 base and J 3 bases, with 13 bases left between them. Germline lookup yields CDR1 MGHRA and CDR2 YSYEKL. The CDR3 is 15 amino acids. Written as DNA, the CDR3 is TGCGCCAGCAGCCAAGGGGGGGGCTTCCTCTACGAGCAGTACTTC. Amino acid sequence: CASSQGGGFLYEQYF.

The rearrangement uses TRBV7-2 and TRBJ2-3; TRBD1 matches 8 bases. Germline V gives CDR1 SGHTA, CDR2 FQGNSA. V lost 5 bases to trimming and J lost 7 bases; unmatched junction nucleotides: 14. The CDR3 length is 16 residues. The CDR3 loop is CASSPEGPGGANTQYF. The CDR3 coding sequence is TGTGCCAGCAGCCCGGAGGGGCCAGGGGGCGCGAATACGCAGTATTTT.

At least ten counts were recorded for this clonotype. At one end the junction does not follow the germline gene, possibly because of a read error. This chain joins TRBV7-6 and TRBJ2-6; either TRBD1 or TRBD2 may supply D (5 bases each). The CDR3 extends over 18 amino acids. Germline V CDR1 and CDR2: SGHVS, FNYEAQ. The CDR3 sequence is CASSSSGTDLSGSNVLTF. CDR3 in DNA: TGTGCCAGCAGCTCCTCCGGGACGGACCTCTCTGGGTCCAACGTCCTGACTTTC.